Each of the 22 T cell receptor beta chains below was sequenced from the same sample in a study of technical replicates of blood from several donors. The repertoire was sequenced with immunoSEQ multiplex PCR; TCRdb's copy has only in-frame clones and lacks some. The table has about 80,000 clones, 91% seen once; the top ten hold around 0.37%. Sample: T cells isolated from PBMCs. All receptors derive from a human donor in good health.

This clone was detected only once. The genes are TRBV5-6 and TRBJ2-3; 9 bases are shared with TRBD2. Per germline, CDR1 SGHDT and CDR2 YYEEEE. The CDR3 is 15 amino acids. V gave up 4 bases and J gave up 1 base; unmatched junction bases: 4. CDR3 nucleotides: TGTGCCAGCAGCCCTAGACTAGCGGGCACAGATACGCAGTATTTT. Protein sequence: CASSPRLAGTDTQYF.

This chain links TRBV6-5 with TRBJ2-7, with 7 bases aligning to TRBD1. Per germline, CDR1 MNHEY and CDR2 SVGAGI. V gave up 0 bases and J gave up 2 bases; unmatched junction bases: 7. This CDR3 contains 16 residues. CDR3 DNA: TGTGCCAGCAGTTACTCGACTGGACAGGTACCCTACGAGCAGTACTTC. Protein product: CASSYSTGQVPYEQYF.

This clone was observed once. V and J are TRBV15 and TRBJ2-1; TRBD1 agrees at 7 bases. Germline values: CDR1 LNHNV, CDR2 YYDKDF (reference sequence). Unmatched junction bases numbered 10, after V lost 4 bases and J lost 7 bases. This CDR3 has 15 residues. CDR3 nucleotides: TGTGCCACCAGCATCTTTACAGGGGCCCTAAATGAGCAGTTCTTC. Translated, it gives CATSIFTGALNEQFF.

The chain uses TRBV4-3 and TRBJ2-5; tentative D call: TRBD2 (6 bases). Germline CDR1 is LGHNA and CDR2 is YSLEER. The CDR3 is made up of 15 amino acids. V shed 4 bases and J shed 5 bases, with 17 bases lying between them. CDR3 in amino acids: CASSPRTGRGETQYF. The CDR3 DNA reads TGCGCCAGCAGCCCCCGTACGGGCCGGGGGGAGACCCAGTACTTC.

V and J are TRBV9 and TRBJ1-1, with D hard to call. Deletions cut 0 bases from V and 5 bases from J, with 14 bases between. The CDR3 has 15 amino acids. Germline V gene lookup returns CDR1 SGDLS and CDR2 YYNGEE. CDR3 DNA sequence: TGTGCCAGCAGCGTAGCTGGAGCGGGGTGGACTGAAGCTTTCTTT. Protein sequence: CASSVAGAGWTEAFF.

V and J are TRBV27 and TRBJ2-7; TRBD2 aligns across 9 bases. Germline trimming cut 8 bases from V and 3 bases from J; bases unmatched to any gene: 5. Germline V gene sequence: CDR1 MNHEY, CDR2 SMNVEV (reference sequence). The CDR3 is 13 amino acids. The DNA for the CDR3 is TGTGCCAGCGGACTAGCGCTTTTCTACGAGCAGTACTTC. Its translation is CASGLALFYEQYF.

V gene TRBV28 combines with J gene TRBJ2-7; 8 bases are a match to TRBD1. The CDR3 loop spans 10 amino acids. CDR1 is MDHEN, CDR2 SYDVKM, per germline. J lost 12 bases, V lost 6 bases, and 4 bases had no gene match. Here the CDR3 reads CASSWDRLYF. The CDR3 nucleotides are TGTGCCAGCAGCTGGGACAGGTTGTACTTC.

This chain links TRBV11-3 with TRBJ2-7; 7 bases fit TRBD1. CDR1 SGHNT and CDR2 YENEEA come from the germline V gene. This CDR3 region has 15 residues. V was clipped by 1 base and J by 4 bases; unmatched bases: 7. The CDR3 protein is CASSLAWTGGYEQYF. In DNA, the CDR3 is TGTGCCAGCAGCTTAGCCTGGACAGGTGGGTACGAGCAGTACTTC. Full variable domain (remainder filled in from reference TRBV11-3 and TRBJ2-7): EAGVVQSPRYKIIEKKQPVAFWCNPISGHNTLYWYLQNLGQGPELLIRYENEEAVDDSQLPKDRFSAERLKGVDSTLKIQPAELGDSAVYLCASSLAWTGGYEQYFGPGTRLTVT.

This clone was detected once. The V call is TRBV6-1, the J call TRBJ1-3, with D possibly being TRBD1 (6 bases). CDR3 size: 13 residues. Between the trimmed V and J ends, which lost 10 bases and 2 bases, there was a span of 12 bases. Germline CDR1 and CDR2: MNHNS and SASEGT. The CDR3 loop is CATVYRAGNTIYF. The CDR3, as DNA: TGTGCCACCGTATACAGGGCTGGAAACACCATATATTTT.

The V and J genes are TRBV9 and TRBJ1-5; tentatively, D is TRBD1 (5 bases). The germline V gene encodes CDR1 SGDLS and CDR2 YYNGEE. V was shortened by 0 bases and J by 5 bases, with 9 bases between the two germline ends. CDR3 length equals 14 residues. CDR3 residues: CASSVGGGDQPQHF. CDR3 DNA sequence: TGTGCCAGCAGCGTAGGGGGCGGGGATCAGCCCCAGCATTTT.

The rearrangement uses TRBV6-5 and TRBJ2-1; 14 bases are a match to TRBD2. Trimming cost V 5 bases and J 8 bases; bases outside gene matches: 5. This CDR3 region has 15 residues. Germline loops: CDR1 MNHEY, CDR2 SVGAGI. The CDR3 sequence is CASSLGLAGGDEQFF. CDR3 nucleotides: TGTGCCAGCAGTCTAGGACTAGCGGGAGGTGATGAGCAGTTCTTC.

This clone was observed a single time. This chain joins TRBV4-2 and TRBJ2-7, with a weak D call TRBD1 (5 bases). In germline, CDR1 is LGHNA, CDR2 YNFKEQ. V dropped 0 bases and J dropped 3 bases, with 15 bases sitting between them. The CDR3 has 16 amino acids. CDR3 DNA: TGTGCCAGCAGCCAAGAGACGGAACAGGCGCTCTACGAGCAGTACTTC. This codes for CASSQETEQALYEQYF.

The chain employs TRBV4-3 and TRBJ2-2; D is ambiguous. Trimming left V 4 bases short and J 6 bases short, with 9 bases between. This CDR3 is 13 amino acids long. The germline V gene encodes CDR1 LGHNA and CDR2 YSLEER. This chain's CDR3 is CASSLVWPGELFF. The CDR3 nucleotides read TGCGCCAGCAGCCTTGTCTGGCCCGGGGAGCTGTTTTTT.

This clone occurred once. The sample holds other DNA sequences that translate to the same CDR3. The rearrangement links TRBV19 to TRBJ1-1, with a weak D call TRBD1 (6 bases). Trimming removed 3 bases from V and 5 bases from J, with 10 bases in between. CDR3 length: 13 residues. Germline CDR1 and CDR2: LNHDA and SQIVND (reference sequence). The CDR3 spells CASSIQGNTEAFF. DNA of the CDR3: TGTGCCAGTAGTATCCAGGGGAATACTGAAGCTTTCTTT.

This clone was seen a single time. J is TRBJ2-7 and V is TRBV5-1; D is uncertain. The CDR3 extends over 13 amino acids. Germline values: CDR1 SGHRS, CDR2 YFSETQ. Trimming took 0 bases from V and 3 from J, leaving 7 bases between them. The chain's CDR3 is CASSLVSLYEQYF. The CDR3 DNA is TGCGCCAGCAGCTTGGTTTCACTCTACGAGCAGTACTTC.

The chain uses TRBV30 and TRBJ2-2; 9 bases match TRBD1. With 0 bases clipped from V and 4 bases from J, the junction kept 6 bases outside the gene matches. CDR1 GTSNPN and CDR2 SVGIG come from the germline V gene (reference sequence). The CDR3 loop spans 16 amino acids. This chain's CDR3 is CAWSVGTGTRTGELFF. DNA for the CDR3: TGTGCCTGGAGTGTAGGGACAGGGACCCGCACCGGGGAGCTGTTTTTT.

V is TRBV6-1 and J is TRBJ2-1; 8 positions agree with TRBD2. The V gene's germline CDR1 is MNHNS and CDR2 SASEGT. V was clipped by 0 bases and J by 5 bases; unmatched bases: 6. The CDR3 has 16 amino acids. CDR3 sequence: CASSEAGLAVDNEQFF. Written as DNA, the CDR3 is TGTGCCAGCAGTGAAGCCGGACTAGCTGTCGACAATGAGCAGTTCTTC.

The rearrangement links TRBV6-1 to TRBJ2-1; TRBD2 matches at 10 bases. J gave up 4 bases and V 4 bases, and 19 bases lay outside the gene matches. Germline assignment: CDR1 MNHNS and CDR2 SASEGT. The CDR3 consists of 20 residues. CDR3 bases: TGTGCCAGCAGTGGCCATCAGGGGTATAACCTAGCGGGAGATTACAATGAGCAGTTCTTC. This codes for CASSGHQGYNLAGDYNEQFF.

The chain carries TRBV15 and TRBJ2-2, with a weak D call TRBD1 (6 bases). In germline, CDR1 is LNHNV, CDR2 YYDKDF (reference sequence). Trimming removed 0 bases at V and 1 base at J, with 12 bases between. There are 17 residues in the CDR3. The CDR3 bases are TGTGCCACCAGCAGAGATCTGGGACACATGAACACCGGGGAGCTGTTTTTT. The encoded protein is CATSRDLGHMNTGELFF.

This clone was detected only a few times. The chain employs TRBV30 and TRBJ1-1; TRBD1 agrees at 7 bases. The J segment lost 5 bases and the V segment lost 3 bases, leaving 3 bases of the junction unmatched. The CDR3 length is 12 residues. In germline, CDR1 is GTSNPN, CDR2 SVGIG (reference sequence). DNA for the CDR3: TGTGCCTGGAGCCAGGGGGGTACTGAAGCTTTCTTT. Translation gives CAWSQGGTEAFF.

The V and J genes are TRBV7-2 and TRBJ2-1; D is unresolved. Germline lookup yields CDR1 SGHTA and CDR2 FQGNSA. There are 12 residues in the CDR3. Trimming removed 3 bases from V and 6 bases from J, with 6 bases in between. The CDR3 DNA reads TGTGCCAGCAGCTTTACGGTCAATGAGCAGTTCTTC. It translates to CASSFTVNEQFF.

The V call is TRBV6-1, the J call TRBJ1-1, with D possibly matching TRBD1 (6 bases). V dropped 4 bases and J dropped 5 bases, with 17 bases sitting between them. In germline, CDR1 is MNHNS, CDR2 SASEGT. This CDR3 region has 15 residues. The CDR3 nucleotides read TGTGCCAGCAGTGCGCGGAAGGGGGTTTCTACTGAAGCTTTCTTT. It codes for CASSARKGVSTEAFF.